Detailed here is one TCR beta chain. Germline V gene sequence: CDR1 MDHEN, CDR2 SYDVKM. The CDR3 spans 12 residues. The germline V and J ends were trimmed by 7 bases and 4 bases, with 10 bases remaining between them. The source of the sample is a study of blood T cell repertoires in COVID-19. Under the authors' procedure: Amplification of reference gene primers was used by the study to estimate nucleated cell counts. Generated by immunoSEQ multiplex PCR, the TCRdb table keeps only in-frame clones and is missing some. Clone size and V and J calls were adopted from that table, with D and trimming inferred from the DNA. The sample contains about 98,000 clones, more than 85% of which appear only once.

The clonotype comes from a man in his forties or fifties with active or convalescent COVID-19. Sequencing was performed on peripheral blood. V gene TRBV28 combines with J gene TRBJ2-5; a possible D gene is TRBD2 (6 bases). In DNA form, the CDR3 reads TGTGCCAGCACCTCCGGGGGAGAGACCCAGTACTTC. Translated, it gives CASTSGGETQYF.